The rows below give T cell receptor beta chains drawn from one sample of a study of blood T cell repertoires in COVID-19. Data came from immunoSEQ multiplex PCR; TCRdb stores just in-frame clones and leaves some out. Of about 80,000 clones listed, about 91% are singletons. The specimen sequenced was peripheral blood. The receptors were sampled from a woman aged 80 or over with acute or convalescent COVID-19. CDR3s include the opening cysteine and the closing phenylalanine or tryptophan. The order of the fields is CDR3 length, V gene, clone size, J gene, D gene, CDR3 protein, CDR3 DNA. A D gene is named only where the DNA matches it firmly. A row's size may be missing; if present it is once, few, many or a size class.

14,TRBV6-1,once,TRBJ1-1,.,CASLRGEGNTEAFF,TGTGCCAGCCTCAGGGGCGAGGGGAACACTGAAGCTTTCTTT
14,TRBV4-1,.,TRBJ2-7,.,CASSQVAATYEQYF,TGCGCCAGCAGCCAGGTAGCGGCAACCTACGAGCAGTACTTC
15,TRBV5-8,few,TRBJ1-5,TRBD1,CASSEFGTEYQPQHF,TGTGCCAGCAGCGAGTTTGGGACAGAGTATCAGCCCCAGCATTTT
17,TRBV14,.,TRBJ2-1,TRBD2,CASSRTRLAGIHNEQFF,TGTGCCAGCAGCCGTACTCGACTAGCGGGGATCCACAATGAGCAGTTCTTC
13,TRBV18,.,TRBJ2-5,TRBD1,CASSSDREETQYF,TGTGCCAGCTCATCGGACAGGGAAGAGACCCAGTACTTC
13,TRBV7-9,.,TRBJ1-5,TRBD1,CASSRGQGRPQHF,TGTGCCAGCAGCCGAGGACAGGGCAGGCCCCAGCATTTT
14,TRBV3-1/TRBV3-2,.,TRBJ2-7,.,CASSQDPRLYEQYF,TGTGCCAGCAGCCAAGATCCCAGGCTCTACGAGCAGTACTTC
13,TRBV19,.,TRBJ1-1,.,CASSTLRDTEAFF,TGTGCCAGTAGTACCCTACGGGACACTGAAGCTTTCTTT
15,TRBV29-1,.,TRBJ1-1,.,CSVTGPVSPYTEAFF,TGCAGCGTGACAGGTCCGGTGTCTCCTTACACTGAAGCTTTCTTT
13,TRBV2,.,TRBJ1-1,.,CASRTERNTEAFF,TGTGCCAGCAGGACAGAGAGGAACACTGAAGCTTTCTTT
17,TRBV5-6,.,TRBJ2-5,TRBD2,CASSFETSGRARETQYF,TGTGCCAGCAGCTTCGAGACTAGCGGGAGGGCCCGGGAGACCCAGTACTTC
12,TRBV11-2,.,TRBJ2-7,.,CASSFEGREQYF,TGTGCCAGCAGCTTTGAGGGCCGCGAGCAGTACTTC
16,TRBV7-3,.,TRBJ2-3,TRBD2,CASSFGLAGETDTQYF,TGTGCCAGCAGCTTTGGACTAGCGGGAGAGACAGATACGCAGTATTTT
19,TRBV7-3,once,TRBJ2-2,TRBD2,CASSRRTSGGSANTGELFF,TGTGCCAGCAGCCGTCGGACTAGCGGGGGGTCCGCGAACACCGGGGAGCTGTTTTTT
16,TRBV4-1,.,TRBJ2-7,TRBD2,CASSQKSGLEGFEQYF,TGCGCCAGCAGCCAAAAATCGGGACTAGAAGGGTTCGAGCAGTACTTC
14,TRBV5-6,once,TRBJ2-1,.,CASVAQHSYNEQFF,TGTGCCAGTGTAGCCCAACATTCCTACAATGAGCAGTTCTTC
16,TRBV18,.,TRBJ2-5,.,CASSPPSLGAGETQYF,TGTGCCAGCTCACCACCAAGTTTAGGGGCCGGGGAGACCCAGTACTTC
16,TRBV19,.,TRBJ2-3,.,CASSAPLTRSTDTQYF,TGTGCCAGTAGTGCCCCGTTGACAAGGTCCACAGATACGCAGTATTTT
17,TRBV27,few,TRBJ1-1,TRBD1,CASSPRRQGDFYTEAFF,TGTGCCAGCAGTCCCAGGCGACAGGGGGATTTTTACACTGAAGCTTTCTTT
15,TRBV19,.,TRBJ2-1,.,CASSLGRPSYNEQFF,TGTGCCAGTAGCCTGGGGAGACCGAGCTACAATGAGCAGTTCTTC
15,TRBV13,.,TRBJ2-7,TRBD1,CASSLAGQGPYEQYF,TGTGCCAGCAGCTTAGCGGGACAGGGGCCCTACGAGCAGTACTTC
14,TRBV29-1,.,TRBJ1-1,.,CSVVVWGENTEAFF,TGCAGCGTTGTGGTGTGGGGCGAGAACACTGAAGCTTTCTTT
13,TRBV2,.,TRBJ1-2,.,CAGLKQADYGYTF,TGTGCCGGATTAAAGCAGGCTGACTATGGCTACACCTTC
14,TRBV28,.,TRBJ2-7,TRBD2,CASSPRGGLYEQYF,TGTGCCAGCAGTCCACGCGGGGGACTTTACGAGCAGTACTTC
14,TRBV11-2,few,TRBJ2-7,TRBD2,CASSLDFGRDEQYF,TGTGCCAGCAGCTTAGATTTTGGGAGGGACGAGCAGTACTTC
16,TRBV9,.,TRBJ2-1,.,CASTSRGDRIINEQFF,TGTGCCAGCACCTCCCGGGGGGACAGGATAATCAATGAGCAGTTCTTC
16,TRBV3-1/TRBV3-2,.,TRBJ1-3,TRBD1,CASSQDSGRGLLAIYF,TGTGCCAGCAGCCAAGATTCGGGCAGGGGGCTTTTGGCCATATATTTT
13,TRBV7-6,.,TRBJ2-7,.,CASSLSQGFEQYF,TGTGCCAGCAGCTTAAGTCAGGGATTCGAGCAGTACTTC
16,TRBV11-2,once,TRBJ2-1,TRBD1,CASSSIVGDRYNEQFF,TGTGCCAGCAGCTCTATTGTCGGGGACAGATACAATGAGCAGTTCTTC
14,TRBV3-1/TRBV3-2,.,TRBJ1-1,.,CASTHKRGNTEAFF,TGTGCCAGCACACACAAAAGGGGGAACACTGAAGCTTTCTTT
16,TRBV11-2,.,TRBJ2-1,TRBD2,CASSLGAGGRYNEQFF,TGTGCCAGCAGCTTAGGGGCCGGGGGGAGATACAATGAGCAGTTCTTC
15,TRBV7-8,.,TRBJ2-5,TRBD1,CASSRMGQMTETQYF,TGTGCCAGCAGCCGAATGGGACAGATGACGGAGACCCAGTACTTC
15,TRBV27,.,TRBJ2-7,.,CASSLWPGVLNEQYF,TGTGCCAGCAGTTTATGGCCAGGGGTGTTGAACGAGCAGTACTTC
14,TRBV24-1,.,TRBJ2-3,.,CATSDYRDTDTQYF,TGTGCCACCAGTGACTACAGGGACACAGATACGCAGTATTTT
16,TRBV12-5,.,TRBJ1-5,.,CASVRQERGLGQPQHF,TGTGCTAGTGTCAGGCAGGAGAGGGGACTAGGTCAGCCCCAGCATTTT
13,TRBV7-2,once,TRBJ2-5,.,CASSPPGGETQYF,TGTGCCAGCAGCCCCCCCGGCGGGGAGACCCAGTACTTC
16,TRBV3-1/TRBV3-2,.,TRBJ2-3,TRBD2,CASSHRLAGGMDTQYF,TGTGCCAGCAGCCACCGACTAGCGGGAGGGATGGATACGCAGTATTTT
18,TRBV7-2,few,TRBJ1-3,.,CASSYLAGRGASGNTIYF,TGTGCCAGCAGCTACCTCGCCGGAAGGGGCGCCTCTGGAAACACCATATATTTT
17,TRBV5-8,.,TRBJ2-3,TRBD1,CASSKRTGSYRADTQYF,TGTGCCAGCAGCAAAAGGACAGGGAGTTATCGGGCAGATACGCAGTATTTT
15,TRBV7-6,.,TRBJ2-3,.,CASSLGAGYTDTQYF,TGTGCCAGCAGCTTAGGGGCGGGATACACAGATACGCAGTATTTT
13,TRBV29-1,.,TRBJ1-1,TRBD1,CSTRTGRDTEAFF,TGCAGCACCAGGACAGGGAGGGACACTGAAGCTTTCTTT
19,TRBV6-6,.,TRBJ2-1,TRBD2,CASSSSRGGSGGPYNEQFF,TGTGCCAGCAGCTCCTCGCGGGGGGGTAGCGGGGGCCCCTACAATGAGCAGTTCTTC
16,TRBV6-5,.,TRBJ1-6,.,CASSYFVSSYNSPLHF,TGTGCCAGCAGTTACTTCGTGAGCTCCTATAATTCACCCCTCCACTTT
14,TRBV12-5,.,TRBJ1-1,TRBD1,CASGPRDRVVEAFF,TGTGCTAGTGGTCCCCGGGACAGGGTTGTTGAAGCTTTCTTT
15,TRBV19,.,TRBJ2-7,TRBD1,CASSIGGQGFYEQYF,TGTGCCAGTAGTATAGGTGGACAGGGATTTTACGAGCAGTACTTC
15,TRBV5-4,.,TRBJ2-4,.,CASGQVGAAKNIQYF,TGTGCCAGCGGCCAGGTTGGGGCAGCCAAAAACATTCAGTACTTC
14,TRBV5-1,.,TRBJ2-5,.,CASSLTDSSGAQYF,TGCGCCAGCAGCCTGACGGATTCGTCGGGGGCCCAGTACTTC
15,TRBV5-6,.,TRBJ2-7,TRBD2,CASSATSGRRHEQYF,TGTGCCAGCAGCGCGACTAGCGGGAGAAGACACGAGCAGTACTTC
15,TRBV3-1/TRBV3-2,.,TRBJ1-2,.,CASSHQSGGSYGYTF,TGTGCCAGCAGCCACCAATCGGGGGGATCCTATGGCTACACCTTC